Detailed here is one TCR beta chain. As yet, its antigen is unknown. CDR1 is MNHNS, CDR2 SASEGT, per germline. Deletions cut 1 base from V and 0 bases from J, with 13 bases between. The CDR3 length is 16 residues. The source of the sample is a study of circulating CD8 cells and anti-PD-1 response in melanoma. Study-wide context: Nivolumab was given intravenously at 3 mg/kg every 2 weeks. Of about 13 patients, seven got anti-PD-1 first and six had prior therapy. Findings of the study overall: TIGIT repertoires were least diverse, DNEG repertoires most diverse. Replicates were generally not done for experiments.

The QIAseq Immune Repertoire TCR panel built the libraries from roughly 15 ng of total RNA. One entry per CDR3 protein, called by TCRdb with MiXCR from the reads. The table has roughly 990 distinct CDR3 sequences, 9.5% to 13% seen once; the top ten hold about 14%. From live CD3+CD8+TCRalphabeta+ cells, four PD-1 and/or TIGIT subsets were sorted. Sequenced here: CD8+ T cells from PBMCs, sampled at baseline or after one month of anti-PD-1 therapy (not recorded which). The chain uses TRBV6-1 and TRBJ2-7; D ambiguous. This sequence originates from a human donor with melanoma. The DNA of the CDR3 is TGTGCCAGCAGTGAAGGAATTGACTCAAACTCCTACGAGCAGTACTTC. Encoded protein: CASSEGIDSNSYEQYF.